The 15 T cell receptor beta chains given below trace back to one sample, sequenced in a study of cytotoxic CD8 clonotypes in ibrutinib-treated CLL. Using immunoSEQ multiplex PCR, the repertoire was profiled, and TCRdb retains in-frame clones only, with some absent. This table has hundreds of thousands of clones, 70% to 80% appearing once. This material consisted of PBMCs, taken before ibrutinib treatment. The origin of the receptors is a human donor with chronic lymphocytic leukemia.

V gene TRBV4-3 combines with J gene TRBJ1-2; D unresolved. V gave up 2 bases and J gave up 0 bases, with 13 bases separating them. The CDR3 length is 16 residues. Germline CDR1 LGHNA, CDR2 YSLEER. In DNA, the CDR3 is TGCGCCAGCAGCCAAAGCATGGGCAGAGCTAACTATGGCTACACCTTC. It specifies CASSQSMGRANYGYTF.

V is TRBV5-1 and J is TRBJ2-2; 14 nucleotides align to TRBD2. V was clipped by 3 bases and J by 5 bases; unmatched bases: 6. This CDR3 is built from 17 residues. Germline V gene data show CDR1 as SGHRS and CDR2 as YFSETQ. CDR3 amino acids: CASSSGLAGGGTGELFF. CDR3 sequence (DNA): TGCGCCAGCAGCTCCGGACTAGCGGGAGGTGGGACCGGGGAGCTGTTTTTT. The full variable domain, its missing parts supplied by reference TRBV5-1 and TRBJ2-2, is KAGVTQTPRYLIKTRGQQVTLSCSPISGHRSVSWYQQTPGQGLQFLFEYFSETQRNKGNFPGRFSGRQFSNSRSEMNVSTLELGDSALYLCASSSGLAGGGTGELFFGEGSRLTVL.

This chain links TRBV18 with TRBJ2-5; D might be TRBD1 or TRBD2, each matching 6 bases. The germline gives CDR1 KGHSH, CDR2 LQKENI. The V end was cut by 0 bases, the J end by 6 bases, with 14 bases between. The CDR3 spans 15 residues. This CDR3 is CASSPPSGATQTQYF. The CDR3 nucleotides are TGTGCCAGCTCACCACCGTCGGGGGCTACGCAGACCCAGTACTTC.

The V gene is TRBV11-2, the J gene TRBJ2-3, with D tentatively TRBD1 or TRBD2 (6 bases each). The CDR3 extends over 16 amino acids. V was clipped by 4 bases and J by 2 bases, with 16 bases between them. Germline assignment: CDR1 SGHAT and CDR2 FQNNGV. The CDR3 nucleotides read TGTGCCAGCAGCTCCTGGACGGAGGGGGTCACAGATACGCAGTATTTT. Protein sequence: CASSSWTEGVTDTQYF.

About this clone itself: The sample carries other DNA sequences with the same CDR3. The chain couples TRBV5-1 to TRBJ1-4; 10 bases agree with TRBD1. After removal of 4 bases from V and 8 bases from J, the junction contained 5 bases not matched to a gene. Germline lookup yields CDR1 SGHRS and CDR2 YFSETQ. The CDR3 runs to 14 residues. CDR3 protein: CASSPGQGNEKLFF. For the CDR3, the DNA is TGCGCCAGCAGCCCGGGACAGGGGAACGAAAAACTGTTTTTT.

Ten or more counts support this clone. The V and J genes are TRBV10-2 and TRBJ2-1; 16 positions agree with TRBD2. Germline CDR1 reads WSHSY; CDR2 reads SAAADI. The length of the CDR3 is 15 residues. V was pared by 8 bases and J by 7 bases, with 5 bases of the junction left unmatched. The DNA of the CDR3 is TGCGCCAGCGCAGGGACTAGCGGGAGGGGGAATGAGCAGTTCTTC. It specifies CASAGTSGRGNEQFF.

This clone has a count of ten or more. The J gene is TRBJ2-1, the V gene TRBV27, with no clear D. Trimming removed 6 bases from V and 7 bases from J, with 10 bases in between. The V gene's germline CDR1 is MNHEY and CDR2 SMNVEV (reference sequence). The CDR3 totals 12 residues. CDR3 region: CASSHGRNEQFF. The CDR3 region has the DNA TGTGCCAGCAGCCATGGTAGGAATGAGCAGTTCTTC.

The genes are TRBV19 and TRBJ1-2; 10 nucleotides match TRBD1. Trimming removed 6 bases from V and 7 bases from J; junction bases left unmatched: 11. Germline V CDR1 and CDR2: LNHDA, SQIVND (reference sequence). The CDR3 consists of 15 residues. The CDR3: CASRDDRGTGVGYTF. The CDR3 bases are TGTGCCAGTAGAGATGATCGCGGGACAGGGGTTGGCTACACCTTC.

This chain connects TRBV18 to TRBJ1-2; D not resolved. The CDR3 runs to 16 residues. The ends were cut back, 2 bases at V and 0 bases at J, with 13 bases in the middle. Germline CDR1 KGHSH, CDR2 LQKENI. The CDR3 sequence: CASSPSPGHSNYGYTF. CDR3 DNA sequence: TGTGCCAGCTCACCAAGCCCGGGTCACTCTAACTATGGCTACACCTTC. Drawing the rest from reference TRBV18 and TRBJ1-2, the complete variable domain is NAGVMQNPRHLVRRRGQEARLRCSPMKGHSHVYWYRQLPEEGLKFMVYLQKENIIDESGMPKERFSAEFPKEGPSILRIQQVVRGDSAAYFCASSPSPGHSNYGYTFGSGTRLTVV.

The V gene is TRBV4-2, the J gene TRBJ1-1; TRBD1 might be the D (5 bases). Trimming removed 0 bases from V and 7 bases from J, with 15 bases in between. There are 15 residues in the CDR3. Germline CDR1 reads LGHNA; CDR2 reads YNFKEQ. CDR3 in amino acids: CASSQEGTWRGEAFF. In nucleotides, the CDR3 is TGTGCCAGCAGCCAAGAAGGGACCTGGAGGGGTGAAGCTTTCTTT.

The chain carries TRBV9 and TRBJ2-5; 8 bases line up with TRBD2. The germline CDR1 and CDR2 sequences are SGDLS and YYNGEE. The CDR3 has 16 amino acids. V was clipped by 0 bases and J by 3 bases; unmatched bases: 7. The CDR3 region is CASSVGGSGTEETQYF. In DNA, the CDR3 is TGTGCCAGCAGCGTAGGTGGTAGCGGGACTGAAGAGACCCAGTACTTC.

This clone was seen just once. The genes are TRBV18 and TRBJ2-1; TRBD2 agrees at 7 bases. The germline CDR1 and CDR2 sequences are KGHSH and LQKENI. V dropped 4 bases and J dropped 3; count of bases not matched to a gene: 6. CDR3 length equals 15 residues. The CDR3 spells CASSLGLGIYNEQFF. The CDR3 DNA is TGTGCCAGCTCACTAGGACTAGGGATCTACAATGAGCAGTTCTTC. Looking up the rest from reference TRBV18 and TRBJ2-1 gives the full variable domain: NAGVMQNPRHLVRRRGQEARLRCSPMKGHSHVYWYRQLPEEGLKFMVYLQKENIIDESGMPKERFSAEFPKEGPSILRIQQVVRGDSAAYFCASSLGLGIYNEQFFGPGTRLTVL.

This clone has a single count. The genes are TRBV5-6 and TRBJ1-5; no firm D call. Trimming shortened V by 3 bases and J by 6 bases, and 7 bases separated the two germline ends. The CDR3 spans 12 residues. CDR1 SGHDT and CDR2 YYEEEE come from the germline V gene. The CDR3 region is CASSSAVQPQHF. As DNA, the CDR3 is TGTGCCAGCAGCTCTGCCGTTCAGCCCCAGCATTTT.

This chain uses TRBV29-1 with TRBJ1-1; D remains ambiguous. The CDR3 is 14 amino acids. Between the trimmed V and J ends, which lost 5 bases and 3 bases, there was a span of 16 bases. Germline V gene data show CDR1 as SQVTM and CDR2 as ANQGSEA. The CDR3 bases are TGCAGCGTTCCGCCTTGGGGTTCTCACACTGAAGCTTTCTTT. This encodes CSVPPWGSHTEAFF.

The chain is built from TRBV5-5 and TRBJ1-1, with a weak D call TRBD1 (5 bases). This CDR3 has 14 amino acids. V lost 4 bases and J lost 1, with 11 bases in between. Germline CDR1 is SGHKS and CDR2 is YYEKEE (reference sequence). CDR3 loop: CASSLGPTNTEAFF. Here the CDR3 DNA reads TGTGCCAGCAGCCTGGGACCCACGAACACTGAAGCTTTCTTT.